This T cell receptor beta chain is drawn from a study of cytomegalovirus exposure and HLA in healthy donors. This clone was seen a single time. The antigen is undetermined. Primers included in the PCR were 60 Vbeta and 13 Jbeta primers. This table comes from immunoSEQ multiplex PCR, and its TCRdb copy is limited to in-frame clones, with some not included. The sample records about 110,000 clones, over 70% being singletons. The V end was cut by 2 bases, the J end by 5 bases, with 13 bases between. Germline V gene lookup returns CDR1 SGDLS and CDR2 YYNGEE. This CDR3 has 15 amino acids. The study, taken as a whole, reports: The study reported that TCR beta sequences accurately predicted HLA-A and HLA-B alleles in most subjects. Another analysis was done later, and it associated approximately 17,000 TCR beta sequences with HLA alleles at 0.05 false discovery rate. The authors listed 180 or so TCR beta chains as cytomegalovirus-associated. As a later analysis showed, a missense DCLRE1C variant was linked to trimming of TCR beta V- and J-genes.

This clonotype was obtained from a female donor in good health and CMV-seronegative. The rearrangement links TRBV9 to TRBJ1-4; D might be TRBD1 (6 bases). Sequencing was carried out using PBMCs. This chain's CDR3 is CASSVRDNPNEKLFF. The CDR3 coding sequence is TGTGCCAGCAGCGTCCGGGACAATCCAAATGAAAAACTGTTTTTT.